The 4 T cell receptor beta chains in this list originate from one sample, sequenced in a study of cytomegalovirus exposure and HLA in healthy donors. PCR was performed using 60 Vbeta and 13 Jbeta primers. Here immunoSEQ multiplex PCR was the method, and the copy in TCRdb shows in-frame clones only, minus some. Among fewer than 200,000 clones listed, roughly 87% were seen once. Sequencing was carried out using PBMCs. All receptors derive from a girl in the first two years of life in good health and CMV-seronegative.

The V and J genes are TRBV27 and TRBJ2-5; 7 nucleotides agree with TRBD1. The DNA end lines up better with TRBJ2-7; the J call may be wrong. CDR1 MNHEY and CDR2 SMNVEV come from the germline V gene (reference sequence). The CDR3 spans 16 residues. The CDR3 loop reads CASSSSRPGQSYEQYF. The CDR3 DNA follows: TGTGCCAGCAGTTCGTCACGACCGGGACAGTCCTACGAGCAGTACTTC.

This clone was seen just once. The chain links TRBV7-8 to TRBJ1-5; TRBD1 agrees at 11 bases. CDR3 length equals 15 residues. V shed 5 bases, J shed 4 bases, and the junction held 4 bases outside the gene matches. CDR1 SGHVS and CDR2 FQNEAQ come from the germline V gene. The CDR3 here is CASSTGTGGNQPQHF. CDR3 in DNA: TGTGCCAGCAGCACCGGGACAGGGGGGAATCAGCCCCAGCATTTT.

This clone came up once. The gene calls are TRBV18 and TRBJ1-1; D ambiguous. Germline V lookup: CDR1 KGHSH, CDR2 LQKENI. The CDR3 sequence is 17 residues long. V gave up 5 bases and J gave up 4 bases, with 23 bases separating them. CDR3 residues: CASSSSEPPIRGTEAFF. The CDR3 DNA is TGTGCCAGCTCATCGTCCGAACCACCTATCAGAGGCACTGAAGCTTTCTTT. Complete variable domain (other parts from reference TRBV18 and TRBJ1-1): NAGVMQNPRHLVRRRGQEARLRCSPMKGHSHVYWYRQLPEEGLKFMVYLQKENIIDESGMPKERFSAEFPKEGPSILRIQQVVRGDSAAYFCASSSSEPPIRGTEAFFGQGTRLTVV.

V usage is TRBV6-1 and J usage is TRBJ2-5, with D perhaps matching TRBD2 (5 bases). Germline CDR1 reads MNHNS; CDR2 reads SASEGT. V was clipped by 2 bases and J by 4 bases, with 8 bases between them. This CDR3 is 13 amino acids long. CDR3 residues: CASSERGPETQYF. DNA of the CDR3: TGTGCCAGCAGTGAACGCGGGCCAGAGACCCAGTACTTC.